The clone carrying this TCR beta chain was detected a few times. The data were obtained in a study of blood T cell repertoires in COVID-19. Study-level information: The analysed material was cDNA or gDNA that came from T cells, B-cell-depleted T cells, or PBMCs.

The germline gives CDR1 LGHNA, CDR2 YSLEER. The CDR3 covers 16 residues. Trimming took 1 base from V and 6 from J; bases not matched to a gene: 11. Clones were sequenced by immunoSEQ multiplex PCR, and TCRdb holds only the in-frame ones, with some missing. The table has over 250,000 clones, about 91% seen once; the top ten hold around 9%. Input material: PBMCs or T cells enriched from blood (not recorded which). V is TRBV4-3 and J is TRBJ2-7, with 8 bases that match TRBD1. This receptor was taken from a woman under 30 who had recovered from COVID-19. This CDR3 reads CASSQAGGRLAGEQYF. For the CDR3, the DNA is TGCGCCAGCAGCCAAGCAGGGGGCAGGCTAGCTGGCGAGCAGTACTTC.